These 25 T cell receptor beta chains share one sample of origin, sequenced in a study of blood T cells in healthy people across ages (dated by TCRdb to the mid-2010s). Libraries were built with 5' RACE. The sequencer listed for this sample is Illumina HiSeq 2500. A second PCR of roughly 7 to 11 cycles was performed with a sample-barcoded 5' primer and a J-beta primer mix. TCRdb's own reprocessing of the public reads used fastp at Q25 and MiXCR and kept productive beta chains. Each entry merges the rows of one CDR3 protein and shows their most common DNA and genes. This sample lists more than 700,000 distinct CDR3 sequences; 35% to 50% were detected once. Jointly, the top ten make up 15% to 20% of the sample. The specimen sequenced was blood. The receptors here all came from a man aged 80 or over in good health.

The chain joins TRBV12-3 or TRBV12-4 to TRBJ1-4; tentative D call: TRBD1 (5 bases). This CDR3 contains 15 residues. The V end lost 4 bases, the J end lost 7 bases, and 16 bases lay between the germline ends. The CDR3 reads CASSSLKGAAEKLFF. CDR3 DNA: TGTGCCAGCAGTTCCCTGAAAGGGGCCGCTGAAAAACTGTTTTTT.

This clonotype has a count of ten or more. The chain has TRBV3-1 and TRBJ2-1; D perhaps matches TRBD2 (6 bases). Germline values: CDR1 LGHDT, CDR2 YNNKEL (reference sequence). The CDR3 runs 16 residues. The ends were cut back, 1 base at V and 3 bases at J, with 13 bases in the middle. The CDR3 here is CASSQGPADYYNEQFF. CDR3 coding DNA: TGTGCCAGCAGCCAAGGACCAGCGGACTACTACAATGAGCAGTTCTTC.

This clonotype has more than one count but fewer than ten. The chain uses TRBV7-2 and TRBJ1-6, with 9 positions matching TRBD1. The CDR3 has 15 residues. From germline, CDR1 is SGHTA and CDR2 FQGNSA. The V segment lost 5 bases and the J segment 8 bases; nucleotides outside the gene matches: 7. The CDR3 region is CASSSTGGSYSPLHF. The CDR3 DNA is TGTGCCAGCAGCAGCACAGGGGGCTCGTATTCACCCCTCCACTTT. The complete variable domain, with remaining parts taken from reference TRBV7-2 and TRBJ1-6, reads GAGVSQSPSNKVTEKGKDVELRCDPISGHTALYWYRQSLGQGLEFLIYFQGNSAPDKSGLPSDRFSAERTGGSVSTLTIQRTQQEDSAVYLCASSSTGGSYSPLHFGNGTRLTVT.

This chain joins TRBV5-1 and TRBJ2-1; a weak D match, TRBD2 (6 bases). The CDR3 totals 14 residues. Trimming took off 4 bases at V and 3 bases at J, with 11 bases between the two ends. Germline V gene lookup returns CDR1 SGHRS and CDR2 YFSETQ. The CDR3 reads CASSGDSIYNEQFF. In nucleotides, the CDR3 is TGCGCCAGCAGCGGGGACTCCATCTACAATGAGCAGTTCTTC.

In this sample, this clonotype turned up a few times. V and J are TRBV5-1 and TRBJ1-6; D is unclear. Germline lookup yields CDR1 SGHRS and CDR2 YFSETQ. This CDR3 has 16 residues. V was pared by 0 bases and J by 6 bases, with 13 bases between. CDR3 amino acids: CASSLGLLGANSPLHF. The CDR3 DNA sequence: TGCGCCAGCAGCTTGGGGCTCCTCGGAGCTAATTCACCCCTCCACTTT.

This clonotype has just a few counts. This may be a read error: a much more frequent sequence differs by one nucleotide. The chain has TRBV27 and TRBJ2-4; D is uncertain. V lost 5 bases, J lost 7 bases, and 12 bases lay in between. The germline CDR1 and CDR2 sequences are MNHEY and SMNVEV (reference sequence). The CDR3 totals 13 residues. The CDR3 spells CASSVEPRNIQYF. CDR3 sequence (DNA): TGTGCCAGCAGTGTTGAACCACGGAACATTCAGTACTTC.

This clonotype was seen more than once but under ten times. One base away lies a much larger clone, so this may be a sequencing read error. The rearrangement joins TRBV25-1 to TRBJ2-1; D gene ambiguous. TRBJ2-7 matches the DNA end more closely, so the J call is doubtful. CDR1 and CDR2 from the germline V gene are MGHDK and SYGVNS. The CDR3 sequence is 15 residues long. CDR3 residues: CATAGVGRNYNEQYF. In nucleotides, the CDR3 is TGTGCCACGGCAGGCGTAGGGCGGAACTACAATGAGCAGTACTTC.

This clonotype has more than one count but fewer than ten. The chain carries TRBV5-1 and TRBJ2-4, with 8 bases fitting TRBD1. Germline CDR1 and CDR2: SGHRS and YFSETQ. This CDR3 contains 16 residues. The V segment lost 4 bases and the J segment 1 base; nucleotides outside the gene matches: 7. The CDR3 nucleotides read TGCGCCAGCAGCCTGGTGACAGGGGAGGCCAAAAACATTCAGTACTTC. Its protein product is CASSLVTGEAKNIQYF.

CDR3 nucleotides: TGCAGCGTTGTGTTCAGGGAGGGAGATCAGCCCCAGCATTTT. This codes for CSVVFREGDQPQHF. The chain couples TRBV29-1 to TRBJ1-5; D might be TRBD1 (5 bases). V was cut by 4 bases and J by 5 bases, with 15 bases left in between. This CDR3 has 14 amino acids. Germline CDR1 SQVTM, CDR2 ANQGSEA. Full variable domain (rest looked up from reference TRBV29-1 and TRBJ1-5): SAVISQKPSRDICQRGTSLTIQCQVDSQVTMMFWYRQQPGQSLTLIATANQGSEATYESGFVIDKFPISRPNLTFSTLTVSNMSPEDSSIYLCSVVFREGDQPQHFGDGTRLSIL.

This clonotype was seen a few times. The V call is TRBV5-6, the J call TRBJ2-5, with 10 bases fitting TRBD2. Germline V CDR1 and CDR2: SGHDT, YYEEEE. V lost 5 bases, J lost 1 base, and 8 bases stayed unmatched. The CDR3 consists of 16 residues. CDR3: CASSFGLAEPQETQYF. The DNA for the CDR3 is TGTGCCAGCAGTTTCGGACTAGCGGAGCCCCAAGAGACCCAGTACTTC.

The V gene is TRBV5-1, the J gene TRBJ2-5; 8 bases are shared with TRBD2. Germline CDR1 is SGHRS and CDR2 is YFSETQ. This CDR3 has 14 amino acids. The J segment lost 5 bases and the V segment lost 6 bases, leaving 9 bases of the junction unmatched. In DNA form, the CDR3 reads TGCGCCAGCACCCGGGAGGGAAGGCTGGAGACCCAGTACTTC. Translating it yields CASTREGRLETQYF.

The V gene is TRBV18, the J gene TRBJ2-3, with D tentatively TRBD1 (5 bases). The ends were cut back, 3 bases at V and 4 bases at J, with 11 bases in the middle. The CDR3 has 14 residues. Germline loops: CDR1 KGHSH, CDR2 LQKENI. CDR3 nucleotide sequence: TGTGCCAGCTCACCCGAGACAGTCCCAGATACGCAGTATTTT. It encodes CASSPETVPDTQYF. The variable domain in full, with the rest retrieved from reference TRBV18 and TRBJ2-3, is NAGVMQNPRHLVRRRGQEARLRCSPMKGHSHVYWYRQLPEEGLKFMVYLQKENIIDESGMPKERFSAEFPKEGPSILRIQQVVRGDSAAYFCASSPETVPDTQYFGPGTRLTVL.

This clonotype was found a few times. The chain couples TRBV12-3 or TRBV12-4 to TRBJ2-4; 10 nucleotides align to TRBD1. TRBJ2-7 explains the end of the DNA better; the J call may be wrong. The CDR3 runs 13 residues. CDR3 nucleotides: TGTGCCAGCATCCGGGACAGGGGCAACGAGCAGTACTTC. Protein: CASIRDRGNEQYF.

The V call is TRBV9, the J call TRBJ2-5; D tentatively reads TRBD1 or TRBD2 (5 bases each). The end of the DNA is better explained by TRBJ2-7, so the J call may be wrong. Germline V gene sequence: CDR1 SGDLS, CDR2 YYNGEE. The CDR3 is 14 residues long. The CDR3 DNA follows: TGTGCCAGCAGCGTAGGGGGGACCCAAGACGAGCAGTACTTC. Protein: CASSVGGTQDEQYF.

This chain uses TRBV29-1 with TRBJ2-5; 9 positions match TRBD1. The V gene's germline CDR1 is SQVTM and CDR2 ANQGSEA. The junction had 6 bases not matched to a gene; V was cut back by 0 bases and J by 4 bases. The CDR3 is 15 amino acids. CDR3 amino acids: CSVEEGTGSLETQYF. The CDR3 coding sequence is TGCAGCGTTGAAGAAGGGACAGGGTCGTTAGAGACCCAGTACTTC.

The V gene is TRBV28, the J gene TRBJ1-4, with a possible D match to TRBD1 (5 bases). The CDR3 consists of 12 residues. The germline V gene has CDR1 MDHEN and CDR2 SYDVKM. Trimming removed 7 bases from V and 10 bases from J, with 13 bases in between. This chain's CDR3 is CASISPRGKLFF. CDR3 DNA sequence: TGTGCCAGCATCTCCCCTAGGGGAAAACTGTTTTTT.

This chain links TRBV15 with TRBJ1-5, with D possibly matching TRBD1 (5 bases). V lost 6 bases to trimming and J lost 7 bases, with 10 bases between them. This CDR3 is built from 12 residues. Germline-derived CDR1 and CDR2 are LNHNV and YYDKDF (reference sequence). DNA for the CDR3: TGTGCCACCAGGGGGGGATCCCAGCCCCAGCATTTT. Residues: CATRGGSQPQHF.

Only a few counts were recorded for this clonotype. In DNA, the CDR3 is TGTGCCAGCAGCCCTTCCCTCACTAGTACCTTTGAGTTGAATGAGCAGTACTTC. Amino acids: CASSPSLTSTFELNEQYF. The chain employs TRBV7-9 and TRBJ2-5; perhaps TRBD2 as D (5 bases). The CDR3 consists of 18 residues. V lost 5 bases, J lost 11 bases, and 33 bases lay in between. Germline V gene sequence: CDR1 SEHNR, CDR2 FQNEAQ (reference sequence).

This clonotype occurred a few times. The CDR3 sequence is CAISGGQGEKLFF. The DNA for the CDR3 is TGTGCCATCAGTGGCGGGCAAGGTGAAAAACTGTTTTTT. This rearrangement joins TRBV10-3 to TRBJ1-4; D unclear. In germline, CDR1 is ENHRY, CDR2 SYGVKD. This CDR3 has 13 amino acids. V lost 4 bases to trimming and J lost 7 bases, with 10 bases between them.

This clonotype was detected only a few times. V and J are TRBV7-9 and TRBJ1-4, with 11 bases lining up with TRBD1. CDR1 is SEHNR and CDR2 is FQNEAQ in the germline V gene (reference sequence). The V and J ends lost 3 bases and 0 bases, in that order; junction bases with no gene match: 9. The CDR3 spans 19 residues. The CDR3 region is CASSLPARDRGATNEKLFF. The CDR3 bases are TGTGCCAGCAGCTTGCCCGCGAGGGACAGGGGGGCAACTAATGAAAAACTGTTTTTT.

This rearrangement joins TRBV6-2 or TRBV6-3 to TRBJ2-4; TRBD2 aligns across 7 bases. The better agreement between TRBJ2-5 and the DNA end casts doubt on the J call. The CDR3 totals 14 residues. Germline CDR1 reads MNHEY; CDR2 reads SVGEGT. For the CDR3, the DNA is TGTGCCAGCAGACATCCCCGGGAGGAAGAGACCCAGTACTTC. Its protein product is CASRHPREEETQYF.

The chain uses TRBV11-1 and TRBJ1-1; maybe TRBD1 (6 bases). CDR1 and CDR2 from the germline V gene are SGHAT and FQDESV (reference sequence). V was clipped by 3 bases and J by 3 bases, with 8 bases between them. The CDR3 has 13 amino acids. The CDR3, as DNA: TGTGCCAGCAGCTTCAAGGGGGACACTGAAGCTTTCTTT. It translates to CASSFKGDTEAFF.

This chain joins TRBV20-1 and TRBJ2-1; D not certain. With 3 bases removed from V and 5 bases from J, the gap between germline ends came to 8 bases. The germline CDR1 and CDR2 sequences are DFQATT and SNEGSKA (reference sequence). This CDR3 has 12 residues. The CDR3 DNA is TGCAGTGCTAGTCAGGCCAACAATGAGCAGTTCTTC. This sequence encodes CSASQANNEQFF.

This clonotype was seen once. This rearrangement joins TRBV9 to TRBJ1-1; 7 bases are a match to TRBD1. Germline loops: CDR1 SGDLS, CDR2 YYNGEE. V was clipped by 0 bases and J by 4 bases; unmatched bases: 9. This CDR3 has 16 amino acids. The CDR3 spells CASSVGFYRGSTEAFF. CDR3 sequence (DNA): TGTGCCAGCAGCGTAGGATTTTACAGGGGCTCCACTGAAGCTTTCTTT.

The V call is TRBV7-9, the J call TRBJ2-1, with D perhaps matching TRBD2 (6 bases). Gene TRBJ2-7 matches the end of the DNA better, so the J call may be wrong. The V gene's germline CDR1 is SEHNR and CDR2 FQNEAQ (reference sequence). The CDR3 consists of 16 residues. The CDR3: CASSFRNGAGTNEQYF. The CDR3 DNA reads TGTGCCAGCAGCTTCCGAAATGGCGCGGGGACCAATGAGCAGTACTTC.